Listed below are T cell receptor beta chains from one sample, sequenced in a study of T cell changes during pregnancy in multiple sclerosis. Clones were read by immunoSEQ multiplex PCR, and TCRdb kept only the in-frame ones, dropping some. The repertoire holds approximately 63,000 clones, roughly 92% seen once, with 2% in the top ten. The sequencing used peripheral blood, collected in the third trimester of pregnancy. The receptors were sampled from a female donor in good health, enrolled as a control in a pregnancy study. Each CDR3 is given with its conserved first and last residue. The D gene is left open where the match is weak. The listing skips clone size in some rows; elsewhere it reads once, few, many or a size class.

>TRBV7-9|TRBJ2-7|NA|NA
CASSLAQANYEQYF
TGTGCCAGCAGCTTAGCCCAGGCTAATTACGAGCAGTACTTC
>TRBV7-7|TRBJ2-7|TRBD2|NA
CASSLSAGGGYEQYF
TGTGCTAGCAGCTTATCGGCGGGAGGGGGCTACGAGCAGTACTTC
>TRBV11-3|TRBJ1-1|NA|NA
CASSSSTGNTEAFF
TGTGCCAGCAGCTCATCGACAGGGAACACTGAAGCTTTCTTT
>TRBV7-3|TRBJ2-6|NA|NA
CASRVTGSGANVLTF
TGTGCCAGCAGGGTGACGGGCTCTGGGGCCAACGTCCTGACTTTC
>TRBV5-1|TRBJ1-5|NA|NA
CASSLDSPFNQPQHF
TGCGCCAGCAGCTTGGATTCCCCCTTCAATCAGCCCCAGCATTTT
>TRBV4-3|TRBJ2-7|TRBD2|NA
CASSQVWTSGRRGDEQYF
TGCGCCAGCAGCCAAGTATGGACTAGCGGGCGCCGAGGGGACGAGCAGTACTTC
>TRBV30|TRBJ2-7|NA|NA
CAWNQQGDGEQYF
TGTGCCTGGAACCAACAAGGGGATGGCGAGCAGTACTTC
>TRBV9|TRBJ2-1|TRBD1|NA
CASTTGQVSYNEQFF
TGTGCCAGCACCACGGGACAGGTCTCCTACAATGAGCAGTTCTTC
>TRBV18|TRBJ2-3|NA|NA
CASSPLEISDTQYF
TGTGCCAGCTCACCACTGGAGATCTCAGATACGCAGTATTTT
>TRBV29-1|TRBJ1-1|NA|few
CSVVTSIAEAFF
TGCAGCGTGGTTACAAGTATCGCTGAAGCTTTCTTT
>TRBV6-1|TRBJ2-7|TRBD2|NA
CASRAGLAASYEQYF
TGTGCCAGCAGGGCTGGACTAGCGGCCTCCTACGAGCAGTACTTC
>TRBV21-1|TRBJ2-7|NA|NA
CARSGRWRYEQYF
TGTGCCAGGAGCGGGAGGTGGAGGTACGAGCAGTACTTC
>TRBV7-2|TRBJ2-1|TRBD2|NA
CASSLGSTSGSNEQFF
TGTGCCAGCAGCTTAGGTAGCACTAGCGGGAGCAATGAGCAGTTCTTC
>TRBV5-1|TRBJ2-7|TRBD1|NA
CASSSGQVISYEQYF
TGCGCCAGCAGCTCGGGACAGGTTATCTCCTACGAGCAGTACTTC
>TRBV4-2|TRBJ2-3|TRBD2|NA
CASSHGRERETDTQYF
TGTGCCAGCAGCCATGGGCGGGAGCGGGAGACAGATACGCAGTATTTT
>TRBV9|TRBJ2-7|TRBD2|NA
CASSVRAGGPYEQYF
TGTGCCAGCAGCGTAAGAGCGGGGGGTCCCTACGAGCAGTACTTC
>TRBV5-1|TRBJ2-1|TRBD2|NA
CASSFRAGGAYNEQFF
TGCGCCAGCAGCTTTAGAGCGGGAGGGGCTTACAATGAGCAGTTCTTC
>TRBV9|TRBJ1-3|TRBD1|NA
CASSVGIRQGRGENTIYF
TGTGCCAGCAGCGTAGGAATCCGACAGGGCCGAGGGGAAAACACCATATATTTT
>TRBV5-4|TRBJ2-1|NA|NA
CASSRTQGRYNEQFF
TGTGCCAGCAGCCGGACACAGGGACGTTACAATGAGCAGTTCTTC
>TRBV7-2|TRBJ2-1|TRBD2|once
CASSLTAGLAGGEQFF
TGTGCCAGCAGCTTAACAGCCGGTCTAGCGGGAGGCGAGCAGTTCTTC
>TRBV11-2|TRBJ2-7|NA|once
CASSLDFGSRVRDEQYF
TGTGCCAGCAGCTTAGATTTTGGTTCGAGGGTGCGAGACGAGCAGTACTTC
>TRBV11-2|TRBJ2-1|NA|NA
CASSLSTGSYNEQFF
TGTGCCAGCAGCTTATCTACTGGCTCCTACAATGAGCAGTTCTTC
>TRBV27|TRBJ2-3|TRBD2|few
CASSLAAGGGGTQYF
TGTGCCAGCAGTCTCGCAGCGGGAGGAGGGGGGACGCAGTATTTT
>TRBV5-4|TRBJ1-4|TRBD1|few
CASSNQQGNNEKLFF
TGTGCCAGCAGCAACCAACAGGGGAATAATGAAAAACTGTTTTTT
>TRBV18|TRBJ1-1|TRBD1|NA
CASSPPALNPGTGVLRVREAFF
TGTGCCAGCTCACCACCGGCCCTCAATCCCGGGACAGGGGTCCTCCGGGTACGAGAAGCTTTCTTT
>TRBV9|TRBJ2-7|TRBD1|NA
CASSPRGTGDPYEQYF
TGTGCCAGCAGCCCCCGAGGGACAGGCGATCCCTACGAGCAGTACTTC
>TRBV10-2|TRBJ1-2|NA|NA
CASMGSDANYGYTF
TGCGCCAGCATGGGCAGTGATGCTAACTATGGCTACACCTTC
>TRBV28|TRBJ2-1|NA|NA
CAAAWGLYNEQFF
TGTGCCGCCGCGTGGGGCCTCTACAATGAGCAGTTCTTC
>TRBV18|TRBJ1-2|TRBD1|once
CASSPATGGNYGYTF
TGTGCCAGCTCACCGGCTACAGGGGGCAACTATGGCTACACCTTC
>TRBV6-4|TRBJ2-2|TRBD2|medium-sized
CASSDGTSTGELFF
TGTGCCAGCAGTGACGGGACTAGCACCGGGGAGCTGTTTTTT
>TRBV28|TRBJ2-2|TRBD2|NA
CASSFGRLALTGELFF
TGTGCCAGCAGTTTTGGGAGACTAGCTCTCACCGGGGAGCTGTTTTTT
>TRBV7-9|TRBJ2-7|NA|NA
CASSSRFGEQYF
TGTGCCAGCAGCTCCCGTTTCGGCGAGCAGTACTTC
>TRBV4-2|TRBJ2-1|NA|NA
CASSPLAASPNEQFF
TGTGCCAGCAGCCCCCTCGCCGCTAGTCCCAATGAGCAGTTCTTC
>TRBV7-3|TRBJ2-5|TRBD2|NA
CASSRTSEETQYF
TGTGCCAGCAGCCGAACTAGCGAGGAGACCCAGTACTTC
>TRBV2|TRBJ2-3|TRBD2|NA
CASSASGVTDTQYF
TGTGCCAGCTCGGCTAGCGGGGTCACAGATACGCAGTATTTT
>TRBV28|TRBJ1-5|TRBD1|NA
CASSLGLTGSNQPQHF
TGTGCCAGCAGTTTGGGCCTGACAGGGAGCAATCAGCCCCAGCATTTT
>TRBV28|TRBJ1-1|NA|NA
CASIIGVRDTEAFF
TGTGCCAGCATTATAGGGGTCAGGGACACTGAAGCTTTCTTT